A single sample gave rise to the 10 T cell receptor beta chains below, sequenced in a study of cytomegalovirus exposure and HLA in healthy donors. The PCR made use of 60 Vbeta and 13 Jbeta primers. TCRdb's copy holds only in-frame clones and misses some; the assay was immunoSEQ multiplex PCR. Of 90,000 to 110,000 clones listed, about 81% are singletons. Source material: PBMCs. These receptors were taken from a man in his thirties or forties in good health and CMV-seronegative.

The chain combines TRBV18 with TRBJ1-5; no definite D call. Germline CDR1 reads KGHSH; CDR2 reads LQKENI. This CDR3 is built from 16 residues. V gave up 4 bases and J gave up 3 bases, with 16 bases separating them. In DNA form, the CDR3 reads TGTGCCAGCTCACTAACTGGGGTCGGGGACAATCAGCCCCAGCATTTT. Translating gives CASSLTGVGDNQPQHF.

The chain combines TRBV6-6 with TRBJ2-7; perhaps TRBD2 as D (6 bases). The CDR3 is 13 residues long. V lost 8 bases, J lost 3 bases, and 14 bases lay in between. Germline CDR1 is MNHNY and CDR2 is SVGAGI (reference sequence). The CDR3 nucleotides are TGTGCCAGCCTCGACCAGGGACTCTACGAGCAGTACTTC. The encoded protein is CASLDQGLYEQYF.

The sample holds a few counts of this clone. The chain has TRBV6-5 and TRBJ1-4; D perhaps matches TRBD1 (5 bases). The length of the CDR3 is 11 residues. Looked up from germline, CDR1 is MNHEY and CDR2 is SVGAGI. V was shortened by 10 bases and J by 8 bases, with 11 bases between the two germline ends. The CDR3 loop reads CATRRGEKLFF. CDR3 nucleotide sequence: TGTGCCACCCGGCGGGGGGAAAAACTGTTTTTT.

The chain links TRBV28 to TRBJ1-5; D ambiguous. Trimming pared 2 bases from V and 9 bases from J, leaving 11 bases between. The CDR3 runs 13 residues. Germline-derived CDR1 and CDR2 are MDHEN and SYDVKM. CDR3 amino acids: CASSLVGDSPQHF. The CDR3 DNA is TGTGCCAGCAGTTTAGTTGGCGACTCGCCCCAGCATTTT.

This clone has just a few counts. The gene calls are TRBV4-1 and TRBJ1-4; the D is unclear. CDR3 length equals 16 residues. Germline-derived CDR1 and CDR2 are MGHRA and YSYEKL. Deletions cut 0 bases from V and 0 bases from J, with 8 bases between. In DNA form, the CDR3 reads TGCGCCAGCAGCCAAGATCGACAAACAACTAATGAAAAACTGTTTTTT. It translates to CASSQDRQTTNEKLFF.

The gene calls are TRBV18 and TRBJ1-1, with D perhaps matching TRBD1 (5 bases). The V gene's germline CDR1 is KGHSH and CDR2 LQKENI. Between the trimmed V and J ends, which lost 5 bases and 2 bases, there was a span of 12 bases. The CDR3 has 14 amino acids. CDR3 residues: CASSSTDANTEAFF. The DNA of the CDR3 is TGTGCCAGCTCATCGACAGACGCTAACACTGAAGCTTTCTTT.

V usage is TRBV4-2 and J usage is TRBJ2-7, with TRBD2 matching over 8 bases. CDR3 size: 14 residues. V dropped 4 bases and J dropped 6; count of bases not matched to a gene: 8. Per germline, CDR1 LGHNA and CDR2 YNFKEQ. CDR3 residues: CASSPPGRAAEQYF. The CDR3 nucleotides read TGTGCCAGCAGCCCCCCCGGGAGGGCCGCCGAGCAGTACTTC.

The CDR3 protein is CASSIVWSSSTDTQYF. CDR3 nucleotides: TGTGCCAGTAGTATTGTATGGAGCTCTAGCACAGATACGCAGTATTTT. The chain carries TRBV19 and TRBJ2-3; D is ambiguous. The V end lost 3 bases, the J end lost 0 bases, and 13 bases lay between the germline ends. There are 16 residues in the CDR3. Germline-derived CDR1 and CDR2 are LNHDA and SQIVND (reference sequence).

The J gene is TRBJ1-1, the V gene TRBV27; D remains unclear. CDR1 and CDR2 (germline): MNHEY, SMNVEV (reference sequence). V dropped 0 bases and J dropped 1 base, with 15 bases sitting between them. This CDR3 region has 17 residues. DNA for the CDR3: TGTGCCAGCAGTTTATCGAGAAGAGGGCGGGGGAACACTGAAGCTTTCTTT. It encodes CASSLSRRGRGNTEAFF.

In this sample, this clone turned up once. The V gene is TRBV20-1, the J gene TRBJ2-3; TRBD2 matches at 10 bases. The CDR3 length is 11 residues. V lost 5 bases and J lost 10; bases outside the gene matches: 3. The germline V gene has CDR1 DFQATT and CDR2 SNEGSKA (reference sequence). The CDR3 reads CSAQTSGSQYF. CDR3 DNA: TGCAGTGCTCAGACTAGCGGGTCGCAGTATTTT.